This T cell receptor (beta chain) originates from a study of T cells expressing NK-cell markers. Study as a whole: Within the sequenced cohort of eight donors, seven exhibited HCMV seropositivity and one was seronegative.

TCRdb reprocessed the 5' RACE reads, with one entry per CDR3 protein and no DNA. The data show about 300,000 distinct CDR3 sequences, and the top ten clones hold around 4.2%. Germline V gives CDR1 LGHNA, CDR2 YSLEER. The CDR3 totals 14 residues. This clonotype originated in a woman aged 18 to 75 in good health. Source material: blood T cells: a sorted CD56 or NKG2C T cell subset, CD4+ or CD8+ T cells, or bulk PBMC T cells (not recorded which). The V and J genes are TRBV4-3 and TRBJ2-3; TCRdb indicates TRBD2, and absent DNA this call remains unverified. CDR3 residues: CASRNGGRSDTQYF.